This T cell receptor (beta chain) comes out of a study of CD8 T cells in ankylosing spondylitis. Study findings and constraints: In the blood and synovial fluid of reactive arthritis, some motif variants had been previously reported. Peripheral blood samples showed relatively rare disease-linked clones, and these clones were CD8+. Enrichment of disease-linked clones was reportedly significant in matched ankylosing spondylitis synovial fluid. For ankylosing spondylitis blood, a TCR beta motif of under ten highly homologous variants appeared characteristic.

This clonotype has a count of ten or more. The antigen remains undetermined. As the method for making TCR beta libraries, quantitative 5'-RACE with molecular barcodes was used. One entry per CDR3 protein, called by TCRdb with MiXCR from the 5' RACE reads. The sample carries 330,000 or so distinct CDR3 sequences, roughly 8% recorded once. The source material was blood, either unsorted or a sorted T cell fraction (not recorded which). This sequence was found in a male donor with ankylosing spondylitis.

The CDR3 nucleotides read TGTGCCAGCAGTTCCCGACAGGGGTATCAGCCCCAGCATTTT. Translated: CASSSRQGYQPQHF. The chain couples TRBV6-5 to TRBJ1-5; TRBD1 matches at 8 bases. Germline V CDR1 and CDR2: MNHEY, SVGAGI. V shed 4 bases, J shed 5 bases, and the junction held 4 bases outside the gene matches. This CDR3 has 14 residues.